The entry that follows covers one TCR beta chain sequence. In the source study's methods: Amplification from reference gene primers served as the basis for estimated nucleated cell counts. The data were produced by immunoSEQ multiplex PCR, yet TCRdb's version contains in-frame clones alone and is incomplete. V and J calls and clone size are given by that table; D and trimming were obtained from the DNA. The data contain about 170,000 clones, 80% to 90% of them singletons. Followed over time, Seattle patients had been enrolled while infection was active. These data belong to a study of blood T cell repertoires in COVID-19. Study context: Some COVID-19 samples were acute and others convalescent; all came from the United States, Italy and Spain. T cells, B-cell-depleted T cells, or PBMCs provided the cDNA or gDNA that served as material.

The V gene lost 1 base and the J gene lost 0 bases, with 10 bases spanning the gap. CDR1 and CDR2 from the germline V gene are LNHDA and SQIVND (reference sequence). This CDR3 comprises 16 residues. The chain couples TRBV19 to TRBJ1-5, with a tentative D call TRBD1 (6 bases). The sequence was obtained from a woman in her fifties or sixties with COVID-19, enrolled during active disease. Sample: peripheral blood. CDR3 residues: CASSIGAGASNQPQHF. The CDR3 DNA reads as TGTGCCAGTAGTATAGGGGCAGGGGCTAGCAATCAGCCCCAGCATTTT.